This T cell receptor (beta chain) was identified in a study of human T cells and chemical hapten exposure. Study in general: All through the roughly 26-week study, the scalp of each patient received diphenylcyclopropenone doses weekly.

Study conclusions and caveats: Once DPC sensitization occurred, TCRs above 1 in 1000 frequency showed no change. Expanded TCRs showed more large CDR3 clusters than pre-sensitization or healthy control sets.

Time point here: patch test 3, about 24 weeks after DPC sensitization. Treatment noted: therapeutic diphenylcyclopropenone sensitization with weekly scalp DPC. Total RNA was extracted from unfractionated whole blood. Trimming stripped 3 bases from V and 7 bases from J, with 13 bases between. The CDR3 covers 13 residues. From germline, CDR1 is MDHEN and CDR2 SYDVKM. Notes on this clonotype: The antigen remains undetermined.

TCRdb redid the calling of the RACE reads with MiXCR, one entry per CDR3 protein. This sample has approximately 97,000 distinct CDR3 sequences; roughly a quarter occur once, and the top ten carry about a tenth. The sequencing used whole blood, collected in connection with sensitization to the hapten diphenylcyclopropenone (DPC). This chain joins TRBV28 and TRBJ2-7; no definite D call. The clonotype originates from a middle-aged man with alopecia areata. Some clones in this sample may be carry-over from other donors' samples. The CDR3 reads CASSFRQSEEQYF. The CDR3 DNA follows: TGTGCCAGCAGTTTTAGGCAGTCCGAAGAGCAGTACTTC.